The clone carrying this T cell receptor beta chain was observed a few times. Its antigen is not known. This entry is derived from a study of T-cell reconstitution after alpha-beta-depleted transplantation in children. The study's findings and limits: Reported findings indicate that, about two months after transplant, alpha-beta T cells came from several hundred expanded clones, which were derived from non-depleted graft cells. Surviving thymic progenitors and recipient T cells were the source of high TCRbeta diversity at day 60 in some patients. The main origin of T-cell counts and diversity one year after transplant was newly produced T cells.

The library targeted TCRbeta and was prepared with unique molecular identifiers. TCRdb processed the PCR reads anew with MiXCR; each CDR3 protein has one entry. The table lists almost 600,000 distinct CDR3 sequences, around 27% of them singletons, with 35% to 40% in the top ten. The sample in question was PBMCs, obtained before TCRalphabeta/CD19-depleted stem cell transplant. This TCR was sampled from a boy younger than two with Wiskott-Aldrich syndrome, due to receive a stem cell transplant.

The CDR3 reads CASSPQTVNTEAFF. CDR3 DNA: TGTGCCAGCAGCCCCCAGACAGTGAACACTGAAGCTTTCTTT. The V and J genes are TRBV7-9 and TRBJ1-1; maybe TRBD1 (5 bases). This CDR3 has 14 amino acids. V was trimmed by 5 bases and J by 0 bases, leaving 10 bases between them. Germline-derived CDR1 and CDR2 are SEHNR and FQNEAQ (reference sequence). The full variable domain, completed using reference TRBV7-9 and TRBJ1-1, is DTGVSQNPRHKITKRGQNVTFRCDPISEHNRLYWYRQTLGQGPEFLTYFQNEAQLEKSRLLSDRFSAERPKGSFSTLEIQRTEQGDSAMYLCASSPQTVNTEAFFGQGTRLTVV.